Sequencing of this T cell receptor beta chain was carried out in a study of T-cell reconstitution after alpha-beta-depleted transplantation in children. As to this clonotype: Its antigen remains unidentified.

The CDR3 is 15 amino acids. V gave up 4 bases and J gave up 3 bases; unmatched junction bases: 8. Germline V gene data show CDR1 as DFQATT and CDR2 as SNEGSKA (reference sequence). A TCRbeta library incorporating unique molecular identifiers was prepared. TCRdb reanalysed the PCR reads using MiXCR and keeps one entry per CDR3 protein. This table has about 130,000 distinct CDR3 sequences, around a tenth appearing once. Points from the study as a whole: T-cell numbers and diversity, one year after transplant, stemmed largely from T cells that were newly produced. Roughly two months post-transplant, alpha-beta T cells reportedly originated from several hundred graft clones that had expanded. Surviving thymic progenitors and recipient T cells were the source of high TCRbeta diversity at day 60 in some patients.

Sequencing was performed on PBMCs, mostly from graft donor cells, taken 180 days after TCRalphabeta/CD19-depleted stem cell transplant. This clonotype was sampled from a girl in the first two years of life who had a stem cell transplant for combined immunodeficiency, so the T cells may come from the graft donor. The V and J genes are TRBV20-1 and TRBJ1-5; the match to TRBD1 covers 8 bases. The CDR3 sequence is CSAITGTGFNQPQHF. CDR3 DNA: TGCAGTGCTATCACCGGGACAGGCTTCAATCAGCCCCAGCATTTT.